This TCR beta chain was obtained from a study of blood T cell repertoires in COVID-19. Study-wide background: The study drew acute and convalescent COVID-19 samples from the United States, Italy and Spain. Sample material is recorded as cDNA or gDNA derived from T cells, B-cell-depleted T cells, or PBMCs.

Germline V CDR1 and CDR2: SGHAT, FQNNGV. With 1 base removed from V and 0 bases from J, the gap between germline ends came to 19 bases. The CDR3 has 19 amino acids. As originally analysed: Nucleated cell counts were estimated from reference gene primer amplification. Clones were read by immunoSEQ multiplex PCR, and TCRdb kept only the in-frame ones, dropping some. The DNA was the basis for D and trimming; V, J and clone size are from that table. The sample includes approximately 70,000 clones, 88% of them seen just once. The genes are TRBV11-2 and TRBJ2-1, with D maybe TRBD2 (7 bases). This TCR was sampled from a human donor in a cohort sampled during active COVID-19. Material: peripheral blood. CDR3 nucleotides: TGTGCCAGCAGCTTAGTTCGGGGAGGGGGTCTTAGCTCCTACAATGAGCAGTTCTTC. Translation gives CASSLVRGGGLSSYNEQFF. The full variable domain, its missing parts supplied by reference TRBV11-2 and TRBJ2-1, is EAGVAQSPRYKIIEKRQSVAFWCNPISGHATLYWYQQILGQGPKLLIQFQNNGVVDDSQLPKDRFSAERLKGVDSTLKIQPAKLEDSAVYLCASSLVRGGGLSSYNEQFFGPGTRLTVL.